The entry below describes one T cell receptor beta chain. This sample was taken from a study of blood T cell repertoires in COVID-19. As for the study in general: Sites in the United States, Italy and Spain provided acute and convalescent COVID-19 samples. The analysed material was cDNA or gDNA that came from T cells, B-cell-depleted T cells, or PBMCs.

Losses at the gene ends were 4 bases for V and 2 bases for J; bases not matched to a gene: 1. This CDR3 has 14 residues. Germline values: CDR1 LGHDT, CDR2 YNNKEL (reference sequence). In the original workflow: Reference gene primer amplification yielded estimated nucleated cell counts. Generated by immunoSEQ multiplex PCR, the TCRdb table keeps only in-frame clones and is missing some. The V and J calls and clone size are taken from that table; D and trimming were inferred from the DNA. The table has roughly 400,000 clones, roughly 86% seen once. Participant ages covered roughly 18 to 89 years across 20 to 30 US areas.

Material for sequencing was PBMCs or T cells enriched from blood (not recorded which). V is TRBV3-1 (or the pseudogene TRBV3-2) and J is TRBJ2-7; 11 bases agree with TRBD2. This clonotype was sampled from a woman between 35 and 50 years old with acute COVID-19. CDR3 protein: CASSLSGGAYEQYF. The CDR3 DNA reads TGTGCCAGCAGCCTTAGCGGGGGGGCCTACGAGCAGTACTTC.